Listed here are 16 T cell receptor beta chains from one sample, sequenced in a study of shared clonotypes between healthy human individuals. This table comes from immunoSEQ multiplex PCR, and its TCRdb copy is limited to in-frame clones, with some not included. Of approximately 2.3 million clones listed, over 85% are singletons. The sample comprised naive CD4+ T cells from PBMCs. Subset defined: CD45RA+ positively selected. Source of these receptors: a man aged 18 to 30 in good health. Some clones in this sample may be carry-over from other donors' samples.

This rearrangement joins TRBV5-1 to TRBJ1-2; tentatively, D is TRBD1 (6 bases). The CDR3 has 15 residues. Germline CDR1 SGHRS, CDR2 YFSETQ. V lost 3 bases and J 4 bases, leaving 16 bases between the germline ends. The CDR3: CASSSGGGLFYGYTF. The CDR3 coding sequence is TGCGCCAGCAGCTCCGGCGGGGGCCTATTCTATGGCTACACCTTC.

This chain uses TRBV6-5 with TRBJ1-1; TRBD1 is a possible D gene (5 bases). V lost 6 bases to trimming and J lost 2 bases, with 10 bases between them. The CDR3 has 13 amino acids. In germline, CDR1 is MNHEY, CDR2 SVGAGI. CDR3 amino acids: CASRGTQNTEAFF. The CDR3 DNA is TGTGCCAGCAGGGGGACGCAAAACACTGAAGCTTTCTTT.

Note on this clone: This same CDR3 is encoded by further DNA sequences in the sample. This rearrangement joins TRBV7-3 to TRBJ2-7; possibly TRBD2 for D (5 bases). CDR1 SGHTA and CDR2 FQGTGA come from the germline V gene. There are 13 residues in the CDR3. Trimming left V 0 bases short and J 5 bases short, with 8 bases between. The CDR3 loop is CASSLTGVDEQYF. Written as DNA, the CDR3 is TGTGCCAGCAGCTTAACGGGAGTGGACGAGCAGTACTTC.

The J gene is TRBJ2-3, the V gene TRBV5-1; no clear D. The CDR3 runs 15 residues. V was clipped by 4 bases and J by 2 bases, with 14 bases between them. Germline V gene sequence: CDR1 SGHRS, CDR2 YFSETQ. The CDR3 spells CASSGLGANTDTQYF. The CDR3 DNA is TGCGCCAGCAGCGGCCTCGGAGCGAACACAGATACGCAGTATTTT.

This chain connects TRBV5-5 to TRBJ1-2, with 8 bases that match TRBD1. Germline CDR1 and CDR2: SGHKS and YYEKEE (reference sequence). This CDR3 spans 14 amino acids. J lost 0 bases, V lost 3 bases, and 1 base had no gene match. The CDR3 loop is CASSSDRANYGYTF. The CDR3 nucleotides are TGTGCCAGCAGCTCGGACAGGGCTAACTATGGCTACACCTTC.

The chain joins TRBV28 to TRBJ2-5; D possibly corresponds to TRBD2 (6 bases). Germline V CDR1 and CDR2: MDHEN, SYDVKM. The CDR3 runs to 15 residues. The germline V and J ends were trimmed by 6 bases and 2 bases, with 16 bases remaining between them. For the CDR3, the DNA is TGTGCCAGCAGGGATCCTCGTGGGGGGCAAGAGACCCAGTACTTC. Amino acid sequence: CASRDPRGGQETQYF.

The count of this clone is one. The genes are TRBV5-8 and TRBJ1-1; no definite D call. The germline gives CDR1 SGHTS, CDR2 YDEGEE. The V gene lost 2 bases and the J gene lost 0 bases, with 8 bases spanning the gap. The CDR3 is 14 residues long. The CDR3, as DNA: TGTGCCAGCAGCTTCCGCGGGTTGAACACTGAAGCTTTCTTT. It specifies CASSFRGLNTEAFF.

The chain links TRBV30 to TRBJ1-1; no firm D call. V was pared by 4 bases and J by 4 bases, with 13 bases between. Germline CDR1 GTSNPN, CDR2 SVGIG (reference sequence). This CDR3 contains 13 residues. The CDR3 here is CAWTIMAGTEAFF. The CDR3 bases are TGTGCCTGGACTATAATGGCGGGCACTGAAGCTTTCTTT.

A single count supports this clone. The J gene is TRBJ1-2, the V gene TRBV28, with D perhaps matching TRBD1 (5 bases). In germline, CDR1 is MDHEN, CDR2 SYDVKM. This CDR3 contains 11 residues. V was cut by 9 bases and J by 7 bases, with 12 bases left in between. The DNA for the CDR3 is TGTGCCAGGTGGGGAGGGGTTGGCTACACCTTC. The encoded protein is CARWGGVGYTF.

This rearrangement joins TRBV15 to TRBJ1-4, with TRBD1 matching 10 bases. CDR1 is LNHNV and CDR2 is YYDKDF in the germline V gene (reference sequence). The V gene end was trimmed by 6 bases and the J gene end by 8 bases; junction bases not matched to a gene: 9. The CDR3 is made up of 15 amino acids. The CDR3 DNA reads TGTGCCACCAGGAAACCGGGACAGGGGTCCGAAAAACTGTTTTTT. Translation: CATRKPGQGSEKLFF.

This rearrangement joins TRBV28 to TRBJ1-5; D unresolved. V was pared by 2 bases and J by 5 bases, with 10 bases between. Germline V gene sequence: CDR1 MDHEN, CDR2 SYDVKM. This CDR3 comprises 14 residues. The DNA for the CDR3 is TGTGCCAGCAGTTTAGAGCGCCCAGATCAGCCCCAGCATTTT. Amino acid sequence: CASSLERPDQPQHF.

The gene calls are TRBV28 and TRBJ1-2; D gene uncertain. V was clipped by 5 bases and J by 8 bases, with 15 bases between them. In germline, CDR1 is MDHEN, CDR2 SYDVKM. The CDR3 runs to 13 residues. CDR3 in amino acids: CASSPWTRSGYTF. The CDR3 nucleotides are TGTGCCAGCAGTCCATGGACCCGTTCCGGCTACACCTTC.

This chain links TRBV5-1 with TRBJ1-1; the D is unclear. Per the germline V gene, CDR1 is SGHRS and CDR2 is YFSETQ. V was trimmed by 2 bases and J by 5 bases, leaving 13 bases between them. The CDR3 runs to 14 residues. The CDR3 sequence is CASSFAWGGTEAFF. Here the CDR3 DNA reads TGCGCCAGCAGCTTTGCTTGGGGTGGGACTGAAGCTTTCTTT.

J is TRBJ2-2 and V is TRBV5-1; possible D gene TRBD1, 5 bases. Germline V gene sequence: CDR1 SGHRS, CDR2 YFSETQ. Trimming left V 0 bases short and J 4 bases short, with 10 bases between. This CDR3 region has 15 residues. The CDR3 region has the DNA TGCGCCAGCAGCTTGGAGGGGCCCCCCACCGGGGAGCTGTTTTTT. Amino acid sequence: CASSLEGPPTGELFF.

The rearrangement joins TRBV29-1 to TRBJ1-1; no reliable D call. This CDR3 has 14 residues. V shed 3 bases and J shed 7 bases, with 18 bases lying between them. Looked up from germline, CDR1 is SQVTM and CDR2 is ANQGSEA. CDR3 sequence (DNA): TGCAGCGTTGAGGGGATAAGTTCATCCATTGAAGCTTTCTTT. As protein: CSVEGISSSIEAFF. Drawing the rest from reference TRBV29-1 and TRBJ1-1, the complete variable domain is SAVISQKPSRDICQRGTSLTIQCQVDSQVTMMFWYRQQPGQSLTLIATANQGSEATYESGFVIDKFPISRPNLTFSTLTVSNMSPEDSSIYLCSVEGISSSIEAFFGQGTRLTVV.

This clone was picked up one time. The CDR3 here is CASSTQTGVNTQYF. The CDR3 DNA is TGTGCCAGCAGTACCCAAACAGGGGTAAATACGCAGTATTTT. The V call is TRBV28, the J call TRBJ2-3; 7 bases line up with TRBD1. CDR1 is MDHEN, CDR2 SYDVKM, per germline. This CDR3 comprises 14 residues. Losses at the gene ends were 5 bases for V and 7 bases for J; bases not matched to a gene: 9.